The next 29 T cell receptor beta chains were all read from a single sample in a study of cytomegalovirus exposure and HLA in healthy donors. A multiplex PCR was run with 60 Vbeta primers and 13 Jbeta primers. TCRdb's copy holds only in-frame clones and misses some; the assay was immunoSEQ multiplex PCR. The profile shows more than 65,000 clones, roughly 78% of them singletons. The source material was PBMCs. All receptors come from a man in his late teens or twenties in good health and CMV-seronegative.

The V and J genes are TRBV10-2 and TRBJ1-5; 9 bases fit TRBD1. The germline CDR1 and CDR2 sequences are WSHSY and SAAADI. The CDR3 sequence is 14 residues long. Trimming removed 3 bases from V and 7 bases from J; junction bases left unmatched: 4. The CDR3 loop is CASSDLGQGQPQHF. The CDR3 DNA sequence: TGCGCCAGCAGTGACCTAGGACAGGGGCAGCCCCAGCATTTT.

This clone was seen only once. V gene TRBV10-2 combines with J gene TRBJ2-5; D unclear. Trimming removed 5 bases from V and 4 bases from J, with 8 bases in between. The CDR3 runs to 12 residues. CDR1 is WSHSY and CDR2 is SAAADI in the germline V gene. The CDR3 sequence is CASSRELETQYF. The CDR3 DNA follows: TGCGCCAGCAGTCGAGAACTAGAGACCCAGTACTTC.

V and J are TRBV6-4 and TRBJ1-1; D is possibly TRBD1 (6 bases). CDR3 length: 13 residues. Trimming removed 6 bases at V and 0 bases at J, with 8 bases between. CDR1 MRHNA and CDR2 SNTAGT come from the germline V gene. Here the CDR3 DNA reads TGTGCCAGCAGCCGGGACATGAACACTGAAGCTTTCTTT. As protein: CASSRDMNTEAFF.

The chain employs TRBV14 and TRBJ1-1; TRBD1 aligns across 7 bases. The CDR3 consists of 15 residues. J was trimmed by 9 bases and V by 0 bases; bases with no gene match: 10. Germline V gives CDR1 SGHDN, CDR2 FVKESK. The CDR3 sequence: CASSQEGQPRRQAFF. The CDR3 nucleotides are TGTGCCAGCAGCCAAGAGGGACAGCCTCGGCGGCAAGCTTTCTTT.

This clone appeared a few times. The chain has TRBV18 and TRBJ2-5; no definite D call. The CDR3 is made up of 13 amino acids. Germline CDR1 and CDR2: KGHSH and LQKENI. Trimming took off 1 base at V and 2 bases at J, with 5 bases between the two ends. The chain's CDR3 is CASSPREQETQYF. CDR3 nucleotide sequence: TGTGCCAGCTCACCACGAGAACAAGAGACCCAGTACTTC.

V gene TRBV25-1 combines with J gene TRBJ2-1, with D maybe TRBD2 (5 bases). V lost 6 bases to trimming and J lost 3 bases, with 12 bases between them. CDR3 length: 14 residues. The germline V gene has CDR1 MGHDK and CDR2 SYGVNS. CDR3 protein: CASRPSGFYNEQFF. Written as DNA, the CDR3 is TGTGCCAGCAGGCCCAGCGGATTCTACAATGAGCAGTTCTTC. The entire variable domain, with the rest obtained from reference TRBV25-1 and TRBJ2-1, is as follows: EADIYQTPRYLVIGTGKKITLECSQTMGHDKMYWYQQDPGMELHLIHYSYGVNSTEKGDLSSESTVSRIRTEHFPLTLESARPSHTSQYLCASRPSGFYNEQFFGPGTRLTVL.

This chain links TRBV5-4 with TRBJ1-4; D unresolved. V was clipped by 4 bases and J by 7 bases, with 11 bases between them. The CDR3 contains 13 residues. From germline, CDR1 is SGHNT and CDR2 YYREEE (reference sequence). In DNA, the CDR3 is TGTGCCAGCAGCGGCGGGTTTACTGAAAAACTGTTTTTT. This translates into CASSGGFTEKLFF. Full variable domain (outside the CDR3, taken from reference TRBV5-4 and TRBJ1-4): ETGVTQSPTHLIKTRGQQVTLRCSSQSGHNTVSWYQQALGQGPQFIFQYYREEENGRGNFPPRFSGLQFPNYSSELNVNALELDDSALYLCASSGGFTEKLFFGSGTQLSVL.

The CDR3 loop reads CASSELAGGYNEQFF. Here the CDR3 DNA reads TGTGCCAGCAGCGAGCTAGCGGGGGGATACAATGAGCAGTTCTTC. V is TRBV13 and J is TRBJ2-1; 11 positions match TRBD2. The V and J ends lost 5 bases and 4 bases, in that order; junction bases with no gene match: 4. The CDR3 loop spans 15 amino acids. Germline loops: CDR1 PRHDT, CDR2 FYEKMQ (reference sequence).

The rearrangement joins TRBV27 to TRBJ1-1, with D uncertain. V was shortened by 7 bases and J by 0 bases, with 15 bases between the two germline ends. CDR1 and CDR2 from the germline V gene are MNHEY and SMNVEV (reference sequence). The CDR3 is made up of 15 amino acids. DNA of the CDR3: TGTGCCAGCACAGCGTTCGGGTTCCTGAACACTGAAGCTTTCTTT. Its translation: CASTAFGFLNTEAFF.

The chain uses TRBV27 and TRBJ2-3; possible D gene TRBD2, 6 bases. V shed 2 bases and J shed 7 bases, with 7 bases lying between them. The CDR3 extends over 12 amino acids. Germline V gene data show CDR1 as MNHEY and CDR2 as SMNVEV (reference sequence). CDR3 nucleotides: TGTGCCAGCAGTTTAGCGGGGTATACGCAGTATTTT. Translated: CASSLAGYTQYF.

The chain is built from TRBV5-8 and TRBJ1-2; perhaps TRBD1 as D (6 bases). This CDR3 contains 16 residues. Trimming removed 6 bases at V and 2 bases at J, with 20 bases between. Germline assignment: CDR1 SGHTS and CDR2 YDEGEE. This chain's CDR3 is CASTVPELQGNYGYTF. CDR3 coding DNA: TGTGCCAGCACCGTACCTGAATTACAGGGAAACTATGGCTACACCTTC. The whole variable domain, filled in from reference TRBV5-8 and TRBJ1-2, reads EAGVTQSPTHLIKTRGQQATLRCSPISGHTSVYWYQQALGLGLQFLLWYDEGEERNRGNFPPRFSGRQFPNYSSELNVNALELEDSALYLCASTVPELQGNYGYTFGSGTRLTVV.

The DNA for the CDR3 is TGTGCCAGCAGTTTATCGCAGGTGGGGGGTTACGAGCAGTACTTC. This translates into CASSLSQVGGYEQYF. The gene calls are TRBV28 and TRBJ2-7; D might be TRBD2 (6 bases). V was trimmed by 1 base and J by 4 bases, leaving 14 bases between them. This CDR3 has 15 amino acids. Germline V gives CDR1 MDHEN, CDR2 SYDVKM.

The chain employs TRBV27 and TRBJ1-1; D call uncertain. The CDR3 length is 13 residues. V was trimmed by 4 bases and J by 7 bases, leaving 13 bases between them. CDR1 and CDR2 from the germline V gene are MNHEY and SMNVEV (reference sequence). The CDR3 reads CASSSTRRGEAFF. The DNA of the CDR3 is TGTGCCAGCAGTTCTACACGGCGAGGTGAAGCTTTCTTT.

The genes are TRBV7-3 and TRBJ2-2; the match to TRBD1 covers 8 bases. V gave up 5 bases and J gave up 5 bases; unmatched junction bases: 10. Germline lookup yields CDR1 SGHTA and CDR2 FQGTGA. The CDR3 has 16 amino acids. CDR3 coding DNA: TGTGCCAGCAGCATGCAGACAGGGGTTGGAACCGGGGAGCTGTTTTTT. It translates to CASSMQTGVGTGELFF.

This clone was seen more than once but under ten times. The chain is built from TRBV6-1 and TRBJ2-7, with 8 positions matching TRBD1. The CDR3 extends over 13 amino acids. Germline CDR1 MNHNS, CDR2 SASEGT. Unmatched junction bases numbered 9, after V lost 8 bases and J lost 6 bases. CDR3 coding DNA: TGTGCCAGCGGACAGGGATTTGTTGGCGAGCAGTACTTC. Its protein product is CASGQGFVGEQYF.

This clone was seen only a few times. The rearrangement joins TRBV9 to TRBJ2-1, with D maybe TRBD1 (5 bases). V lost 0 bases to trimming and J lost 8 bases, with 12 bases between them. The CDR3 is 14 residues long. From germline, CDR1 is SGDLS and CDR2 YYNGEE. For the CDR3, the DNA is TGTGCCAGCAGCGTAGCGTGGGGCTCCTATGAGCAGTTCTTC. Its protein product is CASSVAWGSYEQFF.

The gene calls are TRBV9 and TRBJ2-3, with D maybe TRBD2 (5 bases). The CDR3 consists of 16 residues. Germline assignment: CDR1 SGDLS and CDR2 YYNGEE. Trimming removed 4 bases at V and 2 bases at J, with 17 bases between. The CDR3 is CASSSQSSRPTDTQYF. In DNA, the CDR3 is TGTGCCAGCAGCTCCCAATCTAGCAGACCCACAGATACGCAGTATTTT.

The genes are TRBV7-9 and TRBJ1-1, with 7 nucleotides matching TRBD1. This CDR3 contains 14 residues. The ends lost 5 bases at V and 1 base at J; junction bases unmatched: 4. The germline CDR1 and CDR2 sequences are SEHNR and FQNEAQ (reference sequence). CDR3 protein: CASSRRTGNTEAFF. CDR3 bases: TGTGCCAGCAGCCGACGGACAGGGAACACTGAAGCTTTCTTT.

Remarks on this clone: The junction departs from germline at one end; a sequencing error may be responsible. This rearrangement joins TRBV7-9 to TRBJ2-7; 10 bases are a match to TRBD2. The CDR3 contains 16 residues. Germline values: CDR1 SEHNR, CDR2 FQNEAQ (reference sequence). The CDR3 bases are TGTTCCAGCAGCCCAGGAAGGACTAGCGGTTCCTACGAGCAGTACTTC. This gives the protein CSSSPGRTSGSYEQYF.

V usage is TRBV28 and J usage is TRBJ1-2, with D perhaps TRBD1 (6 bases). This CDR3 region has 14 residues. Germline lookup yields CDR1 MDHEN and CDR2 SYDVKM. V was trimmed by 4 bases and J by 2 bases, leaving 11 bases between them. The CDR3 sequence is CASSSFQGNYGYTF. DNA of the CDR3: TGTGCCAGCAGTTCTTTCCAGGGGAACTATGGCTACACCTTC.

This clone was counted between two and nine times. CDR3 loop: CASSPVLNWGAEAFF. CDR3 DNA: TGTGCCAGCAGTCCCGTGTTGAACTGGGGCGCTGAAGCTTTCTTT. V is TRBV6-1 and J is TRBJ1-1, with TRBD1 as a possible D gene (5 bases). Germline CDR1 reads MNHNS; CDR2 reads SASEGT. V was shortened by 5 bases and J by 6 bases, with 19 bases between the two germline ends. The CDR3 has 15 amino acids.

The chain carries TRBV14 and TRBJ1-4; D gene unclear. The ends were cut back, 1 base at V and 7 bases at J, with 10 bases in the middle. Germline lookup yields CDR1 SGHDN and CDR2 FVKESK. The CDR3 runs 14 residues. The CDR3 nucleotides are TGTGCCAGCAGCCAAGCGGGAGGGAGTGAAAAACTGTTTTTT. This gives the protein CASSQAGGSEKLFF.

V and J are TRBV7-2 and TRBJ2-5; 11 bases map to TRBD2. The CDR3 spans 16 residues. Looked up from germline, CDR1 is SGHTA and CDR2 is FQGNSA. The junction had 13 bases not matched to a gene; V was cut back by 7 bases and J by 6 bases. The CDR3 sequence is CASNTMIAGGPKTQYF. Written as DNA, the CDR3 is TGTGCCAGCAACACAATGATAGCGGGAGGGCCGAAGACCCAGTACTTC.

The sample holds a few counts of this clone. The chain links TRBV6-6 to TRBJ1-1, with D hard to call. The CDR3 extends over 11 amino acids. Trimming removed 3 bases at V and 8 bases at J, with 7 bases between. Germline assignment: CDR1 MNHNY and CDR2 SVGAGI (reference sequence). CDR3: CASSYGSEAFF. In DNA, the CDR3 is TGTGCCAGCAGTTATGGGAGCGAAGCTTTCTTT.

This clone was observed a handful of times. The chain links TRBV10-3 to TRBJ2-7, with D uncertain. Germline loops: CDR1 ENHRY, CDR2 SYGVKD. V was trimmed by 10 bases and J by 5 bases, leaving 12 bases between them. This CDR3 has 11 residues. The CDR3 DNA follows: TGTGCCACCGCCGTGGCGGACGAGCAGTACTTC. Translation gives CATAVADEQYF.

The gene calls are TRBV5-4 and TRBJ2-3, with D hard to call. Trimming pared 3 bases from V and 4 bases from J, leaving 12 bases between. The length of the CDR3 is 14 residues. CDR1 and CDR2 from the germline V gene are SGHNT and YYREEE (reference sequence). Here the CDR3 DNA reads TGTGCCAGCAGCTCGAACGAGAATCCAGATACGCAGTATTTT. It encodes CASSSNENPDTQYF.

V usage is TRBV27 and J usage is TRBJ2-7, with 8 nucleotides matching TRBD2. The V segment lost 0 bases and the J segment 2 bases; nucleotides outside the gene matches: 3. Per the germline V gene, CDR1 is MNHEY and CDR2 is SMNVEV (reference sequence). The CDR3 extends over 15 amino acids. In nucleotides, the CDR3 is TGTGCCAGCAGTTTATCACTAGCGGCCGCCTACGAGCAGTACTTC. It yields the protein CASSLSLAAAYEQYF.

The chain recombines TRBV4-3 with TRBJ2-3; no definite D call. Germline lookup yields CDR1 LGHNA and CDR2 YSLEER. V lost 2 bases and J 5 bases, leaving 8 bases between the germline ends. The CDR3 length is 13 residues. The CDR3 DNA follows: TGCGCCAGCAGCCAACGTGGCGGAGATACGCAGTATTTT. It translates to CASSQRGGDTQYF.

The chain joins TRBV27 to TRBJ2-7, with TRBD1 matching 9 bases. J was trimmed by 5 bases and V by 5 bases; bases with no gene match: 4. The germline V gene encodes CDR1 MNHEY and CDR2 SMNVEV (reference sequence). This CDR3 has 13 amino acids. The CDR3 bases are TGTGCCAGCAGTCGAACAGGGGGCAACGAGCAGTACTTC. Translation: CASSRTGGNEQYF.